At least ten counts were recorded for the clone carrying this T cell receptor beta chain. The data originate from a study of T-cell reconstitution after alpha-beta-depleted transplantation in children. The TCRbeta library was prepared with unique molecular identifiers. TCRdb processed the PCR reads anew with MiXCR; each CDR3 protein has one entry. The top ten clones hold around 6.2% of a sample with a few hundred thousand distinct CDR3 sequences, about 9.5% of them seen once. This CDR3 comprises 13 residues. V dropped 3 bases and J dropped 5 bases, with 8 bases sitting between them. Germline assignment: CDR1 KGHSH and CDR2 LQKENI.

Material: PBMCs from the stem cell graft donor, obtained from the stem cell graft. This rearrangement joins TRBV18 to TRBJ2-1; a weak D match, TRBD1 (5 bases). The receptor's source is a human donor who donated a stem cell graft to a child with acute lymphoblastic leukemia. CDR3 in amino acids: CASSPGRDNEQFF. CDR3 sequence (DNA): TGTGCCAGCTCACCTGGCAGGGACAATGAGCAGTTCTTC.